This T cell receptor (beta chain) was identified in a study of T cell responses to AZD1222 COVID-19 vaccine. As concerns this clone: Its antigen is unknown.

Notes on the study in general: Spike regions recognized by vaccine-associated CD4 TCRs spanned the protein, led by 160-218 and 743-854.

Deletions cut 3 bases from V and 0 bases from J, with 14 bases between. This CDR3 comprises 15 residues. The germline gives CDR1 SQVTM, CDR2 ANQGSEA. Sequenced by immunoSEQ multiplex PCR; TCRdb stores in-frame clones only, minus some. The data contain roughly 99,000 clones, around 89% of them singletons. Sequencing was performed on peripheral blood, taken on day 0 of AZD1222 vaccination. This TCR derives from an adult in good health. The genes are TRBV29-1 and TRBJ1-2; D gene unclear. CDR3 region: CSVEGSGAPNYGYTF. CDR3 DNA sequence: TGCAGCGTTGAGGGTTCGGGAGCACCTAACTATGGCTACACCTTC.